In its sample, the clone carrying this T cell receptor (beta chain) was seen many times. Its cognate antigen is unknown. Each diagnosis drew on symptoms, thyroxine, TRAb, thyroid ultrasound and orbital computed tomography findings. Amplification yielded TCR beta CDR3 regions, with RNA transcripts as the source. A set of HTBI primers served as the primers for a first-round RT-PCR of the TCR CDR3. One entry per CDR3 protein results from TCRdb running MiXCR on the multiplex PCR reads. The sample has approximately 510,000 distinct CDR3 sequences; over 35% are singletons. This sample was included in a study of T cells in Graves' hyperthyroidism and ophthalmopathy. Study results and caveats: Most thyroid clonotypes that were expanded above 0.001 also turned up in blood. By a 13 V-J model, ophthalmopathy was set apart from stable hyperthyroidism. Median prediction lead before ophthalmopathy onset was around 7 months with the model.

Germline V gene sequence: CDR1 KGHDR, CDR2 SFDVKD. The trim removed 10 bases at V and 1 base at J, leaving 11 bases unmatched. The CDR3 covers 16 residues. The specimen sequenced was peripheral blood or thyroid tissue (not recorded which). This clonotype was sampled from an adult woman with Graves' disease, either hyperthyroidism or ophthalmopathy (not recorded which). This chain links TRBV24-1 with TRBJ1-5; 8 bases fit TRBD1. CDR3 protein: CATQRPGQVSNQPQHF. The CDR3 DNA sequence: TGTGCCACTCAACGGCCGGGACAGGTGAGCAATCAGCCCCAGCATTTT.